What follows are 5 T cell receptor beta chains derived from one specimen sequenced in a study of PD-L1 blockade in urothelial cancer. The repertoire was sequenced with immunoSEQ multiplex PCR; TCRdb's copy has only in-frame clones and lacks some. Of tens of thousands of clones listed, more than 75% are singletons. Time point in this sample: pretreatment peripheral blood. The sample was PBMCs, taken around atezolizumab (anti-PD-L1) treatment. The receptors originated from a man in his fifties with urothelial cancer.

The chain recombines TRBV27 with TRBJ1-2; D possibly corresponds to TRBD1 (5 bases). V was pared by 2 bases and J by 7 bases, with 11 bases between. The CDR3 has 13 residues. Germline CDR1 reads MNHEY; CDR2 reads SMNVEV (reference sequence). The CDR3 loop reads CASSLEGEGGYTF. The CDR3 DNA follows: TGTGCCAGCAGTTTAGAAGGGGAGGGTGGCTACACCTTC.

V is TRBV28 and J is TRBJ1-2, with D perhaps TRBD1 (6 bases). The CDR3 spans 16 residues. Trimming left V 1 base short and J 4 bases short, with 16 bases between. In germline, CDR1 is MDHEN, CDR2 SYDVKM. CDR3 sequence reads: CASSLSRGGGGYGYTF. The CDR3 region has the DNA TGTGCCAGCAGTTTATCGCGCGGGGGCGGTGGCTATGGCTACACCTTC.

The V call is TRBV13, the J call TRBJ1-1, with a tentative D call TRBD1 (6 bases). V lost 8 bases and J lost 1, with 11 bases in between. The CDR3 loop spans 13 amino acids. Per the germline V gene, CDR1 is PRHDT and CDR2 is FYEKMQ (reference sequence). In DNA, the CDR3 is TGTGCCAGCGGAACAGGGACGAACACTGAAGCTTTCTTT. It translates to CASGTGTNTEAFF.

The chain has TRBV29-1 and TRBJ1-1, with 7 positions matching TRBD1. V shed 8 bases, J shed 1 base, and the junction held 4 bases outside the gene matches. This CDR3 contains 12 residues. Germline assignment: CDR1 SQVTM and CDR2 ANQGSEA. The CDR3 spells CSIHRGNTEAFF. The CDR3 DNA sequence: TGCAGCATCCACAGGGGGAACACTGAAGCTTTCTTT.

V gene TRBV6-1 combines with J gene TRBJ1-2; no firm D call. CDR3 length: 15 residues. Germline V CDR1 and CDR2: MNHNS, SASEGT. The ends were cut back, 2 bases at V and 8 bases at J, with 18 bases in the middle. The CDR3, as DNA: TGTGCCAGCAGTGAATCGGGAGGGAATTTGCCCGGCTACACCTTC. Its protein product is CASSESGGNLPGYTF.